The 19 T cell receptor beta chains below come from one sample, sequenced in a study of shared clonotypes between healthy human individuals. Cells designated naive CD8 were CD45RO-negative and were positively selected for CCR7, with terminally differentiated effector memory CD45RA+ cells excluded. Clones were sequenced by immunoSEQ multiplex PCR, and TCRdb holds only the in-frame ones, with some missing. The data show hundreds of thousands of clones, with approximately 96% seen just once and less than 0.12% held by the top ten. The sequenced sample was naive CD8+ T cells sorted from blood. The receptors were gathered from a woman in her twenties or thirties in good health.

The rearrangement links TRBV4-1 to TRBJ1-6; D call uncertain. CDR3 size: 14 residues. The V end was cut by 1 base, the J end by 11 bases, with 12 bases between. In germline, CDR1 is MGHRA, CDR2 YSYEKL. The CDR3 bases are TGCGCCAGCAGCCAAGTTGGGGAGGGCACACCCCTCCACTTT. It specifies CASSQVGEGTPLHF.

The chain couples TRBV11-2 to TRBJ2-1; D unclear. The CDR3 has 13 residues. V lost 0 bases and J 2 bases, leaving 2 bases between the germline ends. Per germline, CDR1 SGHAT and CDR2 FQNNGV. CDR3 nucleotides: TGTGCCAGCAGCTTAGAAACCTACAATGAGCAGTTCTTC. This gives the protein CASSLETYNEQFF.

The chain couples TRBV19 to TRBJ2-5, with a weak D call TRBD1 (6 bases). Germline V gene sequence: CDR1 LNHDA, CDR2 SQIVND (reference sequence). CDR3 length equals 13 residues. V shed 6 bases and J shed 3 bases, with 11 bases lying between them. The DNA of the CDR3 is TGTGCCAGTAGATCGCCAGGGGAAGAGACCCAGTACTTC. Translation: CASRSPGEETQYF.

The chain is built from TRBV5-6 and TRBJ1-1; D uncertain. The V gene lost 1 base and the J gene lost 0 bases, with 4 bases spanning the gap. Germline V gene sequence: CDR1 SGHDT, CDR2 YYEEEE. The length of the CDR3 is 13 residues. CDR3 region: CASSLWMNTEAFF. The CDR3 nucleotides are TGTGCCAGCAGCTTGTGGATGAACACTGAAGCTTTCTTT.

The chain links TRBV6-5 to TRBJ2-1; no clear D. This CDR3 region has 15 residues. V shed 6 bases and J shed 0 bases, with 12 bases lying between them. CDR1 is MNHEY and CDR2 is SVGAGI in the germline V gene. Written as DNA, the CDR3 is TGTGCCAGCAGCACCCTACCCCGCTCCTACAATGAGCAGTTCTTC. Protein sequence: CASSTLPRSYNEQFF.

This clone came up once. CDR3 protein: CASSFDVSYEQYF. The CDR3 bases are TGTGCCAGCAGCTTCGACGTTAGCTACGAGCAGTACTTC. V is TRBV7-2 and J is TRBJ2-7; D is uncertain. Trimming removed 3 bases at V and 3 bases at J, with 9 bases between. The CDR3 length is 13 residues. CDR1 SGHTA and CDR2 FQGNSA come from the germline V gene.

The gene calls are TRBV5-6 and TRBJ1-4; D may be TRBD1 (5 bases). V was pared by 2 bases and J by 8 bases, with 13 bases between. This CDR3 is built from 14 residues. Germline lookup yields CDR1 SGHDT and CDR2 YYEEEE. In DNA, the CDR3 is TGTGCCAGCAGCTTACGTCAGGGAGCAGAAAAACTGTTTTTT. This encodes CASSLRQGAEKLFF.

The chain recombines TRBV2 with TRBJ1-5; D might be TRBD1 (6 bases). Looked up from germline, CDR1 is SNHLY and CDR2 is FYNNEI. The CDR3 spans 16 residues. V lost 6 bases, J lost 3 bases, and 18 bases lay in between. The CDR3 loop reads CASRSGGEENNQPQHF. In DNA, the CDR3 is TGTGCCAGCAGGAGTGGGGGCGAGGAGAACAATCAGCCCCAGCATTTT.

The chain has TRBV6-1 and TRBJ1-1; D is possibly TRBD1 (5 bases). The CDR3 is made up of 12 amino acids. V lost 8 bases, J lost 7 bases, and 14 bases lay in between. Looked up from germline, CDR1 is MNHNS and CDR2 is SASEGT. In DNA form, the CDR3 reads TGTGCCAGCTCCCCAGCGGGGGTTGAAGCTTTCTTT. Its protein product is CASSPAGVEAFF.

V is TRBV29-1 and J is TRBJ1-3; D not resolved. The V end lost 0 bases, the J end lost 4 bases, and 10 bases lay between the germline ends. Germline V gene data show CDR1 as SQVTM and CDR2 as ANQGSEA. The CDR3 is 14 residues long. In DNA form, the CDR3 reads TGCAGCGTTGAAGATGGACCGGGAGGAAACACCATATATTTT. It specifies CSVEDGPGGNTIYF.

This clone was recorded only once. The chain is built from TRBV2 and TRBJ1-5; perhaps TRBD1 as D (5 bases). CDR3 length: 15 residues. The V and J ends lost 6 bases and 1 base respectively, with 13 bases between them. Germline values: CDR1 SNHLY, CDR2 FYNNEI. The CDR3: CASRERGGSNQPQHF. In DNA, the CDR3 is TGTGCCAGCAGGGAAAGGGGAGGGAGCAATCAGCCCCAGCATTTT.

The rearrangement links TRBV2 to TRBJ2-7, with D maybe TRBD2 (6 bases). The germline gives CDR1 SNHLY, CDR2 FYNNEI. Trimming took 3 bases from V and 0 from J, leaving 12 bases between them. The CDR3 spans 15 residues. The DNA of the CDR3 is TGTGCCAGCAGTGAGGGGCTAGCGAACTCCTACGAGCAGTACTTC. Translated: CASSEGLANSYEQYF.

This chain connects TRBV11-2 to TRBJ2-4, with 9 bases matching TRBD2. The CDR3 has 15 amino acids. The germline V gene has CDR1 SGHAT and CDR2 FQNNGV. Trimming cost V 5 bases and J 4 bases; bases outside gene matches: 6. Here the CDR3 reads CASSETSGAKNIQYF. The CDR3 bases are TGTGCCAGCAGCGAGACTAGCGGAGCTAAAAACATTCAGTACTTC.

This clone showed up just once. The V gene is TRBV9, the J gene TRBJ2-3, with D perhaps TRBD2 (5 bases). V lost 0 bases and J lost 2, with 10 bases in between. CDR1 and CDR2 from the germline V gene are SGDLS and YYNGEE. CDR3 length equals 15 residues. CDR3 coding DNA: TGTGCCAGCAGCGTAGCTTGGGAGAACACAGATACGCAGTATTTT. Amino acids: CASSVAWENTDTQYF.

In nucleotides, the CDR3 is TGTGCCAGCAGTTTTCTGGGCATGGAGACCCAGTACTTC. It translates to CASSFLGMETQYF. The chain joins TRBV27 to TRBJ2-5, with D hard to call. The germline CDR1 and CDR2 sequences are MNHEY and SMNVEV (reference sequence). The V and J ends lost 3 bases and 5 bases respectively, with 10 bases between them. The CDR3 spans 13 residues.

The chain has TRBV7-9 and TRBJ1-1, with D possibly TRBD1 on 6 matching bases. Germline values: CDR1 SEHNR, CDR2 FQNEAQ (reference sequence). V was pared by 6 bases and J by 6 bases, with 17 bases between. The CDR3 runs to 14 residues. Here the CDR3 reads CASRLTLGAAEAFF. CDR3 nucleotide sequence: TGTGCCAGCAGACTTACGCTGGGGGCCGCTGAAGCTTTCTTT.

CDR3: CASSIDEGDTQYF. Here the CDR3 DNA reads TGTGCCAGTAGTATAGATGAAGGAGATACGCAGTATTTT. The chain is built from TRBV19 and TRBJ2-3; D not resolved. Germline CDR1 reads LNHDA; CDR2 reads SQIVND (reference sequence). V was pared by 0 bases and J by 5 bases, with 6 bases between. CDR3 size: 13 residues. Full variable domain (rest looked up from reference TRBV19 and TRBJ2-3): DGGITQSPKYLFRKEGQNVTLSCEQNLNHDAMYWYRQDPGQGLRLIYYSQIVNDFQKGDIAEGYSVSREKKESFPLTVTSAQKNPTAFYLCASSIDEGDTQYFGPGTRLTVL.

The chain employs TRBV19 and TRBJ1-1; D call uncertain. This CDR3 region has 11 residues. With 3 bases removed from V and 3 bases from J, the gap between germline ends came to 2 bases. Germline CDR1 and CDR2: LNHDA and SQIVND (reference sequence). CDR3 bases: TGTGCCAGTAGTATGTACACTGAAGCTTTCTTT. The encoded protein is CASSMYTEAFF.

V usage is TRBV7-9 and J usage is TRBJ2-1; D gene unclear. From germline, CDR1 is SEHNR and CDR2 FQNEAQ (reference sequence). V shed 0 bases and J shed 7 bases, with 10 bases lying between them. CDR3 length equals 14 residues. Here the CDR3 reads CASSLALSRNEQFF. For the CDR3, the DNA is TGTGCCAGCAGCTTAGCGCTGTCGAGGAATGAGCAGTTCTTC.